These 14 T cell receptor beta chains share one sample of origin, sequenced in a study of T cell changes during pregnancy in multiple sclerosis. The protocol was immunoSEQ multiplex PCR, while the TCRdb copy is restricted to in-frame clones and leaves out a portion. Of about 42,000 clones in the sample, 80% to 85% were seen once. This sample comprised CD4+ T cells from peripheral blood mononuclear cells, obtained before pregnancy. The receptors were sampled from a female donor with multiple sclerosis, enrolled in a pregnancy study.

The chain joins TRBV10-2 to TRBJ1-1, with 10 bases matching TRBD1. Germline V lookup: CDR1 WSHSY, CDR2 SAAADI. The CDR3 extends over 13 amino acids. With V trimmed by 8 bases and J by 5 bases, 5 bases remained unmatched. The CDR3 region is CASCRDRGTEAFF. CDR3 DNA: TGCGCCAGCTGCCGGGACAGGGGAACTGAAGCTTTCTTT.

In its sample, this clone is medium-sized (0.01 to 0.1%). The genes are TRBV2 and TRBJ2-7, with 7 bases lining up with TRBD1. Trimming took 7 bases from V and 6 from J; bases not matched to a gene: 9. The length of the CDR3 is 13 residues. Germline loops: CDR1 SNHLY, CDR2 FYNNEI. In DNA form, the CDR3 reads TGTGCCAGCACCTACGCATCAGGGGGCGAGCAGTACTTC. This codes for CASTYASGGEQYF.

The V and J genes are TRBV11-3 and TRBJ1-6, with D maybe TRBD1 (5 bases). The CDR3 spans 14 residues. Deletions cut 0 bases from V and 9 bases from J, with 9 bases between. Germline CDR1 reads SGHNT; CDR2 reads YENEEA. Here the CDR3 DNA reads TGTGCCAGCAGCTTAGAAGGGGTCGGTTCACCCCTCCACTTT. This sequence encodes CASSLEGVGSPLHF. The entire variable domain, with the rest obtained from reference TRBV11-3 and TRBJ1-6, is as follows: EAGVVQSPRYKIIEKKQPVAFWCNPISGHNTLYWYLQNLGQGPELLIRYENEEAVDDSQLPKDRFSAERLKGVDSTLKIQPAELGDSAVYLCASSLEGVGSPLHFGNGTRLTVT.

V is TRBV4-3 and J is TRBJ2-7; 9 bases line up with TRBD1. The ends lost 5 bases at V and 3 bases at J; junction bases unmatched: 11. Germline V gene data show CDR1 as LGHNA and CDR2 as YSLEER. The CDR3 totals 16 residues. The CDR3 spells CASSKKAGTGSYEQYF. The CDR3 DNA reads TGCGCCAGCAGCAAAAAAGCGGGGACAGGGAGCTACGAGCAGTACTTC.

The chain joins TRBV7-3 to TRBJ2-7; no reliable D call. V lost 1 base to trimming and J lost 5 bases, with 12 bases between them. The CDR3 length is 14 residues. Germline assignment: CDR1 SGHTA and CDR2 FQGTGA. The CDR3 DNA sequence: TGTGCCAGCAGCTTAAACGGTAGAACGGACGAGCAGTACTTC. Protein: CASSLNGRTDEQYF.

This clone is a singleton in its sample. The DNA for the CDR3 is TGTGCCAGCTCACCACCGAACTTAGGGGCCTATAATTCACCCCTCCACTTT. It specifies CASSPPNLGAYNSPLHF. This chain links TRBV18 with TRBJ1-6; TRBD1 is a possible D gene (5 bases). The CDR3 is 17 amino acids. CDR1 KGHSH and CDR2 LQKENI come from the germline V gene. Trimming removed 0 bases at V and 2 bases at J, with 11 bases between.

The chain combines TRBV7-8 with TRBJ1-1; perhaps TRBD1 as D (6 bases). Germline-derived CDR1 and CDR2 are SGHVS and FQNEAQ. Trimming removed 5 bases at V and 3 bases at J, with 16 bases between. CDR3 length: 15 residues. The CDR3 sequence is CASSTRQAFDTEAFF. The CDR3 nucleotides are TGTGCCAGCAGCACTCGACAGGCCTTTGACACTGAAGCTTTCTTT.

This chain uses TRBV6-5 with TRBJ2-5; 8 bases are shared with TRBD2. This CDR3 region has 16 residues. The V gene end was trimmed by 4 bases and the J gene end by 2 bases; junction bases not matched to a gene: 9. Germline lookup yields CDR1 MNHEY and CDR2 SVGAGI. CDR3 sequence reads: CASSSRTRGGQETQYF. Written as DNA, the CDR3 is TGTGCCAGCAGTTCTAGGACTCGCGGGGGGCAAGAGACCCAGTACTTC.

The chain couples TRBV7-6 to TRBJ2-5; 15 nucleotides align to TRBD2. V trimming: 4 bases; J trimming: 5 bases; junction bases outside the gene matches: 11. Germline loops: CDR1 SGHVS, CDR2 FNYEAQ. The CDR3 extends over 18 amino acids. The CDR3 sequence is CASSSTGTSGGSKETQYF. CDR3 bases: TGTGCCAGCAGCTCCACCGGGACTAGCGGGGGGTCGAAGGAGACCCAGTACTTC.

In nucleotides, the CDR3 is TGTGCCAGCATAAAGACATACGCAACCTACGAGCAGTACTTC. Residues: CASIKTYATYEQYF. The genes are TRBV28 and TRBJ2-7; D is unresolved. Germline V gene data show CDR1 as MDHEN and CDR2 as SYDVKM. V shed 7 bases and J shed 2 bases, with 15 bases lying between them. The CDR3 loop spans 14 amino acids.

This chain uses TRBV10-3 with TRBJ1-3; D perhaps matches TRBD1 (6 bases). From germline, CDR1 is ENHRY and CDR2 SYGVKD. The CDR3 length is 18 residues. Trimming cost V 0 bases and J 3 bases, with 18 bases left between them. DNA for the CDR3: TGTGCCATCAGTGAGTCCCTAAGACAGGACCTCAATGGAAACACCATATATTTT. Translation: CAISESLRQDLNGNTIYF.

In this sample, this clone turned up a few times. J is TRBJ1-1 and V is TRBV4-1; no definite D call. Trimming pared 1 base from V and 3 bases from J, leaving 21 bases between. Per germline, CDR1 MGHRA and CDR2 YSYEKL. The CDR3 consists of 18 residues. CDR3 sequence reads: CASSQGVLVGWMYTEAFF. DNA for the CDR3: TGCGCCAGCAGCCAAGGCGTGTTAGTCGGGTGGATGTACACTGAAGCTTTCTTT.

CDR3 DNA sequence: TGTGCCAGCAGCGTGGGGGGTGGGACAGGGACAGATACGCAGTATTTT. The encoded protein is CASSVGGGTGTDTQYF. The rearrangement links TRBV9 to TRBJ2-3; 9 bases are a match to TRBD1. J gave up 3 bases and V 2 bases, and 7 bases lay outside the gene matches. Germline CDR1 and CDR2: SGDLS and YYNGEE. CDR3 length: 16 amino acids.

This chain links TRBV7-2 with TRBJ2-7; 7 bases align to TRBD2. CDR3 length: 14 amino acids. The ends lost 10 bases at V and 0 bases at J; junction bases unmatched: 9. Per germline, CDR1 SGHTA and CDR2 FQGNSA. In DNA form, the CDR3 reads TGTGCCACCGCGGCGGGGGTACACTCCTACGAGCAGTACTTC. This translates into CATAAGVHSYEQYF.